The sequence of this T cell receptor beta chain was determined in a study of blood T cells in healthy people across ages. The CDR3 runs to 19 residues. Germline V gene data show CDR1 as SEHNR and CDR2 as FQNEAQ (reference sequence). The ends were cut back, 8 bases at V and 4 bases at J, with 32 bases in the middle. This clonotype was counted only a few times. Combining a sample-barcoded 5' primer with a J-beta primer mix, a second PCR ran for about 6 to 11 cycles. TCRdb reprocessed the 5' RACE reads via MiXCR and lists one record per CDR3 protein. The table includes around 1.1 million distinct CDR3 sequences, roughly two fifths detected once.

The chain recombines TRBV7-9 with TRBJ1-1, with D maybe TRBD1 (6 bases). The clonotype was recovered from a man between 18 and 35 years old in good health. The sample taken for sequencing was blood. Written as DNA, the CDR3 is TGTGCCAGCGCAGACCACGGGTGGGGCTCTCGGAAAGGGGGCACTGAAGCTTTCTTT. This translates into CASADHGWGSRKGGTEAFF.